A selection of T cell receptor beta chains follows, all from one sample in a study of technical replicates of blood from several donors. This table comes from immunoSEQ multiplex PCR, and its TCRdb copy is limited to in-frame clones, with some not included. Here the sample spans tens of thousands of clones, around 87% being singletons. Sequencing input: PBMCs. The receptor set was obtained from a human donor in good health. Some clones in this sample may be carry-over from other donors' samples. Each CDR3 is given with its conserved first and last residue. D genes are given only for firm matches. Only some rows state a clone size, as once, few, many or a class for expanded clones.

J gene: TRBJ2-1
V gene: TRBV7-9
D gene: NA
clone size: NA
CDR3 DNA: TGTGCCAGCAGCTATACGAGGAGCTCCTACAATGAGCAGTTCTTC
CDR3 protein: CASSYTRSSYNEQFF

J gene: TRBJ1-4
V gene: TRBV7-2
D gene: NA
clone size: NA
CDR3 DNA: TGTGCCAGCAGCTTAGTCAGGGGAGATGAAAAACTGTTTTTT
CDR3 protein: CASSLVRGDEKLFF

J gene: TRBJ2-6
V gene: TRBV5-1
D gene: TRBD2
clone size: NA
CDR3 DNA: TGCGCCAGCACCCACCCCGGGAGGGGTATAGGGGCCAACGTCCTGACTTTC
CDR3 protein: CASTHPGRGIGANVLTF

J gene: TRBJ1-2
V gene: TRBV7-3
D gene: NA
clone size: NA
CDR3 DNA: TGTGCCAGCAGCTTAACAACGGGGGATGGCTACACCTTC
CDR3 protein: CASSLTTGDGYTF

J gene: TRBJ2-7
V gene: TRBV2
D gene: NA
clone size: NA
CDR3 DNA: TGTGCCAGCACGGGCAGGGGAAAATACGAGCAGTACTTC
CDR3 protein: CASTGRGKYEQYF

J gene: TRBJ2-7
V gene: TRBV7-9
D gene: NA
clone size: NA
CDR3 DNA: TGTGCCAGCAGCTTGTACCGGGGAATTGGCTCCTACGAGCAGTACTTC
CDR3 protein: CASSLYRGIGSYEQYF

J gene: TRBJ2-2
V gene: TRBV10-3
D gene: TRBD2
clone size: NA
CDR3 DNA: TGTGCCATCAGTGAAACTAGCGGGGGGGCCGCGAACACCGGGGAGCTGTTTTTT
CDR3 protein: CAISETSGGAANTGELFF

J gene: TRBJ2-7
V gene: TRBV15
D gene: NA
clone size: NA
CDR3 DNA: TGTGCCACCAGCAGAGAGGGCCAGGGGCTCGACGAGCAGTACTTC
CDR3 protein: CATSREGQGLDEQYF

J gene: TRBJ2-5
V gene: TRBV15
D gene: NA
clone size: NA
CDR3 DNA: TGTGCCACCAGCAGAGATTTGGGTGGGGCGCCCCAGTACTTC
CDR3 protein: CATSRDLGGAPQYF

J gene: TRBJ1-1
V gene: TRBV7-9
D gene: TRBD1
clone size: NA
CDR3 DNA: TGTGCCAGCAGCCCTGGGACAGGGACGTACGATACTGAAGCTTTCTTT
CDR3 protein: CASSPGTGTYDTEAFF

J gene: TRBJ1-6
V gene: TRBV6-1
D gene: TRBD1
clone size: NA
CDR3 DNA: TGTGCCAGCAGTGAAGCAGGGGGCGGCAGCGGCCGGCCCCTCCACTTT
CDR3 protein: CASSEAGGGSGRPLHF

J gene: TRBJ2-3
V gene: TRBV11-2
D gene: TRBD2
clone size: NA
CDR3 DNA: TGTGCCAGCAGTTTCCCGGGACTAGCGAGAGATACGCAGTATTTT
CDR3 protein: CASSFPGLARDTQYF

J gene: TRBJ1-6
V gene: TRBV6-5
D gene: NA
clone size: few
CDR3 DNA: TGTGCCAGCAGGGAGACGGGAAATTCACCCCTCCACTTT
CDR3 protein: CASRETGNSPLHF

J gene: TRBJ1-4
V gene: TRBV5-5
D gene: TRBD1
clone size: once
CDR3 DNA: TGTGCCAGCAGCGCGACAGGGGACGATGAAAAACTGTTTTTT
CDR3 protein: CASSATGDDEKLFF

J gene: TRBJ1-4
V gene: TRBV19
D gene: TRBD1
clone size: NA
CDR3 DNA: TGTGCCAGTAGTTTCCGGGGACAGGGAAGATTTCGGGAAAAACTGTTTTTT
CDR3 protein: CASSFRGQGRFREKLFF

J gene: TRBJ1-5
V gene: TRBV9
D gene: TRBD1
clone size: NA
CDR3 DNA: TGTGCCAGCAGCGTTGGAACGGGACAGGGTGTAGGGAGCAATCAGCCCCAGCATTTT
CDR3 protein: CASSVGTGQGVGSNQPQHF

J gene: TRBJ2-2
V gene: TRBV4-2
D gene: NA
clone size: few
CDR3 DNA: TGTGCCAGCAGCCAAGAGGAGGGTGGAACCGGGGAGCTGTTTTTT
CDR3 protein: CASSQEEGGTGELFF

J gene: TRBJ2-7
V gene: TRBV5-4
D gene: TRBD1
clone size: NA
CDR3 DNA: TGTGCCAGCAGCCTCCAGGGGGCTAGGGAGCAGTACTTC
CDR3 protein: CASSLQGAREQYF

J gene: TRBJ2-1
V gene: TRBV5-6
D gene: TRBD1
clone size: NA
CDR3 DNA: TGTGCCAGCAGCCGACAGGGTCGGTTCTACAATGAGCAGTTCTTC
CDR3 protein: CASSRQGRFYNEQFF

J gene: TRBJ2-7
V gene: TRBV12-5
D gene: NA
clone size: NA
CDR3 DNA: TGTGCTAGTGGTTTGGGGAGCGGCGCGTACGAGCAGTACTTC
CDR3 protein: CASGLGSGAYEQYF

J gene: TRBJ2-1
V gene: TRBV6-6
D gene: NA
clone size: NA
CDR3 DNA: TGTGCCAGCAGTTCCTCCAACAATGAGCAGTTCTTC
CDR3 protein: CASSSSNNEQFF

J gene: TRBJ1-1
V gene: TRBV19
D gene: TRBD1
clone size: NA
CDR3 DNA: TGTGCCAGTGCCAGACAGGGGGCAATCGCTGAAGCTTTCTTT
CDR3 protein: CASARQGAIAEAFF